The 24 T cell receptor beta chains below all came from one sample that was sequenced in a study of blood T cell repertoires in COVID-19. Clones were sequenced by immunoSEQ multiplex PCR, and TCRdb holds only the in-frame ones, with some missing. The sample consists of roughly 39,000 clones, about 90% of them appearing once. The sequencing sample was made of peripheral blood. These receptor sequences come from a woman older than 75 with active COVID-19.

This clone was observed once. The chain combines TRBV28 with TRBJ1-6; 8 bases align to TRBD1. V lost 1 base, J lost 4 bases, and 12 bases stayed unmatched. The CDR3 loop spans 19 amino acids. CDR1 is MDHEN, CDR2 SYDVKM, per germline. In nucleotides, the CDR3 is TGTGCCAGCAGTTTATCCCCGGGACAGGCCAGACCTTATAATTCACCCCTCCACTTT. The encoded protein is CASSLSPGQARPYNSPLHF. Full variable domain (outside the CDR3, taken from reference TRBV28 and TRBJ1-6): DVKVTQSSRYLVKRTGEKVFLECVQDMDHENMFWYRQDPGLGLRLIYFSYDVKMKEKGDIPEGYSVSREKKERFSLILESASTNQTSMYLCASSLSPGQARPYNSPLHFGNGTRLTVT.

This rearrangement joins TRBV28 to TRBJ2-1; a weak D match, TRBD2 (5 bases). The CDR3 contains 16 residues. Per the germline V gene, CDR1 is MDHEN and CDR2 is SYDVKM. V gave up 8 bases and J gave up 12 bases, with 29 bases separating them. The CDR3 here is CASPPGLKNGEWSQFF. CDR3 in DNA: TGTGCCAGCCCCCCCGGACTGAAAAACGGGGAATGGTCGCAGTTCTTC.

The chain has TRBV7-8 and TRBJ1-1, with a tentative D call TRBD1 (6 bases). The CDR3 totals 14 residues. The V gene's germline CDR1 is SGHVS and CDR2 FQNEAQ. Trimming took 5 bases from V and 5 from J, leaving 15 bases between them. Written as DNA, the CDR3 is TGTGCCAGCAGCCCTTTCAGGGGAGGGACTGAAGCTTTCTTT. Translated, it gives CASSPFRGGTEAFF.

This clone was seen a handful of times. The chain combines TRBV14 with TRBJ2-1; the D is unclear. There are 12 residues in the CDR3. Deletions cut 4 bases from V and 3 bases from J, with 4 bases between. The germline V gene has CDR1 SGHDN and CDR2 FVKESK. CDR3 in DNA: TGTGCCAGCAGCCCCTACTACAATGAGCAGTTCTTC. This encodes CASSPYYNEQFF.

The chain joins TRBV6-4 to TRBJ1-5; 7 nucleotides agree with TRBD1. The CDR3 extends over 14 amino acids. Per germline, CDR1 MRHNA and CDR2 SNTAGT. V dropped 10 bases and J dropped 7; count of bases not matched to a gene: 13. Written as DNA, the CDR3 is TGTGCCACCGAGACAGGGACATGGAGCCAGCCCCAGCATTTT. Residues: CATETGTWSQPQHF.

The CDR3 sequence: CASSEIGLRFSAVETQYF. CDR3 in DNA: TGTGCCAGCAGCGAAATAGGTCTGCGTTTTAGCGCGGTGGAGACCCAGTACTTC. V usage is TRBV7-2 and J usage is TRBJ2-5, with TRBD2 as a possible D gene (5 bases). CDR1 and CDR2 (germline): SGHTA, FQGNSA. Trimming removed 5 bases at V and 5 bases at J, with 27 bases between. This CDR3 comprises 18 residues.

The chain joins TRBV2 to TRBJ1-4, with 9 bases matching TRBD1. Germline CDR1 is SNHLY and CDR2 is FYNNEI. The CDR3 is 13 residues long. Trimming at V came to 8 bases and at J to 8 bases, leaving 6 bases not matched to a gene. Here the CDR3 reads CASLRDRDEKLFF. CDR3 DNA: TGTGCCAGCCTCCGGGACAGGGACGAAAAACTGTTTTTT.

This clone was counted once. The rearrangement uses TRBV2 and TRBJ1-2; tentatively, D is TRBD1 (5 bases). V lost 0 bases and J lost 5, with 10 bases in between. CDR1 is SNHLY, CDR2 FYNNEI, per germline. The CDR3 is 14 residues long. CDR3 DNA: TGTGCCAGCAGTGAAGCATTCAGGGTTTATGGCTACACCTTC. This gives the protein CASSEAFRVYGYTF.

V is TRBV4-1 and J is TRBJ2-6; weak D call: TRBD2 (6 bases). Trimming removed 4 bases from V and 2 bases from J, with 12 bases in between. The CDR3 is 16 residues long. Germline CDR1 MGHRA, CDR2 YSYEKL. The CDR3 sequence is CASSLGGAPGANVLTF. In DNA, the CDR3 is TGCGCCAGCAGCCTGGGGGGAGCCCCTGGGGCCAACGTCCTGACTTTC.

The V gene is TRBV7-9, the J gene TRBJ2-7; D call uncertain. This CDR3 has 13 residues. With 2 bases removed from V and 2 bases from J, the gap between germline ends came to 7 bases. The V gene's germline CDR1 is SEHNR and CDR2 FQNEAQ (reference sequence). CDR3 nucleotide sequence: TGTGCCAGCAGCTTAACAGTACCCTACGAGCAGTACTTC. The encoded protein is CASSLTVPYEQYF.

The chain is built from TRBV18 and TRBJ2-2; a possible D gene is TRBD1 (7 bases). This CDR3 comprises 17 residues. Trimming pared 6 bases from V and 4 bases from J, leaving 21 bases between. CDR1 and CDR2 (germline): KGHSH, LQKENI. CDR3 residues: CASSLTEDRRGTGELFF. The CDR3 nucleotides are TGTGCCAGCTCGCTAACGGAGGACAGGAGGGGCACCGGGGAGCTGTTTTTT.

This rearrangement joins TRBV24-1 to TRBJ2-1; 11 positions agree with TRBD2. Germline V gene data show CDR1 as KGHDR and CDR2 as SFDVKD. This CDR3 has 18 amino acids. The J segment lost 6 bases and the V segment lost 6 bases, leaving 15 bases of the junction unmatched. The CDR3 DNA sequence: TGTGCCACCAGTTCCCATGGGCTAGCGGGGGGACGAGTCAATGAGCAGTTCTTC. Its translation is CATSSHGLAGGRVNEQFF.

This clone was counted only a few times. The DNA of the CDR3 is TGTGCCAGCAGCGGAGGGCGGCATGGCTACACCTTC. This translates into CASSGGRHGYTF. V gene TRBV9 combines with J gene TRBJ1-2; no firm D call. Germline V CDR1 and CDR2: SGDLS, YYNGEE. The CDR3 length is 12 residues. Trimming removed 3 bases at V and 6 bases at J, with 9 bases between.

The table lists this clone with a few counts. The rearrangement joins TRBV5-6 to TRBJ2-1, with 8 positions matching TRBD1. CDR3 length: 17 residues. Germline loops: CDR1 SGHDT, CDR2 YYEEEE. Trimming cost V 1 base and J 2 bases; bases outside gene matches: 8. This CDR3 reads CASSLPWGQDPYNEQFF. The CDR3 nucleotides read TGTGCCAGCAGCTTGCCTTGGGGACAGGACCCCTACAATGAGCAGTTCTTC. Complete variable domain (other parts from reference TRBV5-6 and TRBJ2-1): DAGVTQSPTHLIKTRGQQVTLRCSPKSGHDTVSWYQQALGQGPQFIFQYYEEEERQRGNFPDRFSGHQFPNYSSELNVNALLLGDSALYLCASSLPWGQDPYNEQFFGPGTRLTVL.

This chain links TRBV12-3 or TRBV12-4 with TRBJ1-4; D is perhaps TRBD1 (5 bases). Trimming cost V 4 bases and J 8 bases, with 8 bases left between them. The CDR3 consists of 12 residues. The CDR3 reads CASSSGGEKLFF. The CDR3 region has the DNA TGTGCCAGCAGTTCGGGGGGGGAAAAACTGTTTTTT.

The V gene is TRBV27, the J gene TRBJ1-1, with 10 bases aligning to TRBD1. Germline assignment: CDR1 MNHEY and CDR2 SMNVEV (reference sequence). CDR3 length equals 15 residues. V gave up 5 bases and J gave up 4 bases; unmatched junction bases: 7. Here the CDR3 DNA reads TGTGCCAGCAGTGTTCGACAGGGGGCGACCACTGAAGCTTTCTTT. This translates into CASSVRQGATTEAFF.

This clone was picked up a small number of times. The CDR3 DNA reads as TGTGCCAGTAGTGGGCCAGGATCTAGCGGGGGGTACAATGAGCAGTTCTTC. Translation gives CASSGPGSSGGYNEQFF. This sequence joins TRBV19 and TRBJ2-1; 11 nucleotides match TRBD2. The CDR3 consists of 17 residues. Germline CDR1 and CDR2: LNHDA and SQIVND (reference sequence). Trimming cost V 5 bases and J 4 bases; bases outside gene matches: 10.

The chain couples TRBV3-1 (or the pseudogene TRBV3-2) to TRBJ2-2; maybe TRBD1 (6 bases). Germline lookup yields CDR1 LGHDT and CDR2 YNNKEL (reference sequence). Trimming took off 3 bases at V and 0 bases at J, with 8 bases between the two ends. CDR3 length equals 15 residues. CDR3: CASSQAGANTGELFF. As DNA, the CDR3 is TGTGCCAGCAGCCAGGCAGGGGCGAACACCGGGGAGCTGTTTTTT.

V is TRBV6-5 and J is TRBJ2-2, with 7 bases identical to TRBD1. With 5 bases clipped from V and 2 bases from J, the junction kept 5 bases outside the gene matches. Germline V gene lookup returns CDR1 MNHEY and CDR2 SVGAGI. The CDR3 length is 15 residues. DNA of the CDR3: TGTGCCAGCAGTATCGACAGGGCCAACACCGGGGAGCTGTTTTTT. It encodes CASSIDRANTGELFF.

The rearrangement links TRBV30 to TRBJ1-5; no clear D gene. The germline V and J ends were trimmed by 1 base and 2 bases, with 6 bases remaining between them. Germline lookup yields CDR1 GTSNPN and CDR2 SVGIG (reference sequence). The CDR3 runs to 13 residues. The CDR3 reads CAWSARGNQPQHF. DNA of the CDR3: TGTGCCTGGAGTGCCCGGGGCAATCAGCCCCAGCATTTT.

This clone was picked up one time. CDR3 sequence: CASSARGASTDTQYF. The CDR3, as DNA: TGTGCCAGCAGCGCTCGCGGAGCTAGCACAGATACGCAGTATTTT. The rearrangement links TRBV9 to TRBJ2-3; D is undetermined. The CDR3 consists of 15 residues. CDR1 is SGDLS, CDR2 YYNGEE, per germline. Trimming removed 3 bases at V and 0 bases at J, with 11 bases between.

This chain joins TRBV7-8 and TRBJ1-6, with D perhaps matching TRBD1 (5 bases). There are 16 residues in the CDR3. Germline V lookup: CDR1 SGHVS, CDR2 FQNEAQ. Trimming pared 4 bases from V and 7 bases from J, leaving 17 bases between. In DNA form, the CDR3 reads TGTGCCAGCAGCTCTAGCGCCGGACAAGCGAATTCACCCCTCCACTTT. Protein sequence: CASSSSAGQANSPLHF.

The rearrangement joins TRBV19 to TRBJ2-3, with TRBD2 identical over 8 bases. This CDR3 is 14 amino acids long. The ends lost 3 bases at V and 4 bases at J; junction bases unmatched: 3. From germline, CDR1 is LNHDA and CDR2 SQIVND (reference sequence). DNA of the CDR3: TGTGCCAGTAGTATTGGGACTAGGGCAGATACGCAGTATTTT. It specifies CASSIGTRADTQYF.

CDR3: CASSLTTQGDNEQFF. The CDR3 DNA reads TGTGCCAGCAGCTTGACGACTCAGGGTGACAATGAGCAGTTCTTC. The chain links TRBV5-5 to TRBJ2-1, with a tentative D call TRBD1 (5 bases). The CDR3 has 15 residues. V shed 1 base and J shed 5 bases, with 13 bases lying between them. Germline V lookup: CDR1 SGHKS, CDR2 YYEKEE (reference sequence).